This T cell receptor beta chain was observed in a study of blood T cells in healthy people across ages. The study, taken as a whole, reports: More naive CD4+ cells and higher diversity marked long-lived donors relative to aged donors.

As concerns this clonotype: Its antigen is not known.

The second PCR ran roughly 7 to 11 cycles with a sample-barcoded 5' primer and J-beta primers. Carrying 12 random nucleotides, a template-switch adaptor labeled each individual cDNA molecule. TCRdb fed the 5' RACE reads into MiXCR, producing one record per CDR3 protein. The sample contains 650,000 to 1,000,000 distinct CDR3 sequences, 35% to 50% of which appear only once. In germline, CDR1 is MGHDK, CDR2 SYGVNS. CDR3 length: 17 amino acids. The V end was cut by 4 bases, the J end by 0 bases, with 15 bases between. Donors gave roughly 10 milliliters of peripheral blood apiece. This clonotype was obtained from an elderly man in good health. What was sequenced was blood. The V gene is TRBV25-1, the J gene TRBJ2-2; no firm D call. In DNA form, the CDR3 reads TGTGCCAGCAGTGGGTCTTTAGGCGGAACGAACACCGGGGAGCTGTTTTTT. Translated: CASSGSLGGTNTGELFF.